Shown below are 25 T cell receptor beta chains from a single sample sequenced in a study of metastatic and nonmetastatic thyroid tumors. TCRdb re-called the PCR reads via MiXCR. Seen here are about 52,000 clones, approximately 17% observed once, and the top ten hold roughly 3%. Before thyroid surgery, none of the patients had received any treatment. The material sequenced was blood. The source is a female donor with papillary thyroid cancer or a benign thyroid nodule (not recorded which). Some clones in this sample may be carry-over from other donors' samples.

This clone was observed at least ten times. This chain links TRBV28 with TRBJ2-2; D perhaps matches TRBD2 (5 bases). This CDR3 comprises 16 residues. V was shortened by 5 bases and J by 3 bases, with 16 bases between the two germline ends. CDR1 is MDHEN, CDR2 SYDVKM, per germline. CDR3 residues: CASSPAAGDYTGELFF. The CDR3 bases are TGTGCCAGCAGTCCAGCAGCCGGGGATTACACCGGGGAGCTGTTTTTT.

In the case of this clone: Sequence at one end of the junction differs from germline and may be a read error. The chain recombines TRBV7-6 with TRBJ2-4, with D perhaps TRBD1 (7 bases). This CDR3 has 16 residues. In germline, CDR1 is SGHVS, CDR2 FNYEAQ. CDR3 amino acids: CASSPQGGVDKNIRYF. CDR3 DNA: TGTGCCAGCAGTCCTCAGGGGGGCGTTGACAAAAACATTCGGTACTTC. The entire variable domain, with the rest obtained from reference TRBV7-6 and TRBJ2-4, is as follows: GAGVSQSPRYKVTKRGQDVALRCDPISGHVSLYWYRQALGQGPEFLTYFNYEAQQDKSGLPNDRFSAERPEGSISTLTIQRTEQRDSAMYRCASSPQGGVDKNIRYFGAGTRLSVL.

This clone has just a few counts. A much larger clone lies a single base off, so this may be a read error. The sample has other DNA sequences that encode this CDR3 too. The rearrangement links TRBV12-3 or TRBV12-4 to TRBJ2-2, with D possibly being TRBD2 (5 bases). The CDR3 is made up of 13 amino acids. CDR3 sequence: CASSSTRTGELFF. The CDR3 region has the DNA TGTGCCAGCAGTTCAACTAGAACCGGTGAGCTGTTTTTT.

This clone is medium-sized in the sample. This chain links TRBV2 with TRBJ2-7, with D perhaps matching TRBD2 (5 bases). The germline V gene has CDR1 SNHLY and CDR2 FYNNEI. V shed 5 bases and J shed 2 bases, with 13 bases lying between them. The CDR3 has 14 amino acids. The DNA of the CDR3 is TGTGCCAGCAGTCCATGGGAGTCCGCCTACGAGCAGTACTTC. Its translation: CASSPWESAYEQYF. Complete variable domain (other parts from reference TRBV2 and TRBJ2-7): EPEVTQTPSHQVTQMGQEVILRCVPISNHLYFYWYRQILGQKVEFLVSFYNNEISEKSEIFDDQFSVERPDGSNFTLKIRSTKLEDSAMYFCASSPWESAYEQYFGPGTRLTVT.

This clone was counted at least ten times. The rearrangement joins TRBV6-1 to TRBJ2-4; D is possibly TRBD2 (5 bases). Germline V gene sequence: CDR1 MNHNS, CDR2 SASEGT. Trimming pared 6 bases from V and 4 bases from J, leaving 16 bases between. The CDR3 contains 15 residues. The CDR3 here is CASRAPGILKNIQYF. The CDR3 DNA reads TGTGCCAGCAGGGCGCCGGGGATCCTTAAAAACATTCAGTACTTC.

This clone appeared a few times. An end of the junction does not agree with germline; a read error may underlie this. The V and J genes are TRBV28 and TRBJ2-2, with TRBD1 as a possible D gene (5 bases). Per the germline V gene, CDR1 is MDHEN and CDR2 is SYDVKM. CDR3 length equals 15 residues. In DNA, the CDR3 is TGTGCCAGCAGTTTAAGGCAAGGGGCGACCGTGGAGCTGTTTTTT. Residues: CASSLRQGATVELFF.

This clone came up many times. V is TRBV7-9 and J is TRBJ2-7, with TRBD1 matching over 10 bases. Germline V gene lookup returns CDR1 SEHNR and CDR2 FQNEAQ (reference sequence). With 3 bases clipped from V and 5 bases from J, the junction kept 7 bases outside the gene matches. This CDR3 has 15 residues. Here the CDR3 reads CASSFWGQGTDEQYF. CDR3 DNA sequence: TGTGCCAGCAGCTTTTGGGGACAGGGGACCGACGAGCAGTACTTC.

This clone was detected once. This chain connects TRBV7-9 to TRBJ2-6; D gene unclear. The V and J ends lost 6 bases and 4 bases respectively, with 13 bases between them. This CDR3 spans 15 amino acids. Per germline, CDR1 SEHNR and CDR2 FQNEAQ (reference sequence). The CDR3 protein is CASRKEHSGANVLTF. The CDR3 DNA reads as TGTGCCAGCAGAAAGGAACACTCCGGGGCCAACGTCCTGACTTTC.

This clone was counted ten times or more. The rearrangement joins TRBV7-3 to TRBJ2-1; 7 positions match TRBD1. V was clipped by 2 bases and J by 8 bases; unmatched bases: 6. CDR1 is SGHTA and CDR2 is FQGTGA in the germline V gene. The CDR3 spans 14 residues. The CDR3: CASSLSQDRHEQFF. The CDR3 bases are TGTGCCAGCAGCTTATCCCAGGACAGGCATGAGCAGTTCTTC.

Concerning this clone itself: A read error is possible here, since a much larger clone lies one base away. The genes are TRBV5-4 and TRBJ2-7; D could derive from TRBD1 or TRBD2 (5 bases each). This CDR3 spans 12 amino acids. V dropped 2 bases and J dropped 4 bases, with 7 bases sitting between them. Looked up from germline, CDR1 is SGHNT and CDR2 is YYREEE (reference sequence). The CDR3 loop is CASSFEGYEQYF. As DNA, the CDR3 is TGTGCCAGCAGCTTTGAGGGGTACGAGCAGTACTTC.

This clone was seen many times. The CDR3 DNA follows: TGCAGTGCTAGAGATCCTGAGAGACTAAGCTATGAGCAGTTCTTC. Translated, it gives CSARDPERLSYEQFF. The V call is TRBV20-1, the J call TRBJ2-1; a possible D gene is TRBD2 (5 bases). CDR1 and CDR2 (germline): DFQATT, SNEGSKA (reference sequence). The CDR3 spans 15 residues. V lost 0 bases, J lost 8 bases, and 17 bases lay in between.

In this sample, this clone turned up many times. The chain is built from TRBV19 and TRBJ2-2; D is unclear. The length of the CDR3 is 15 residues. The V gene lost 6 bases and the J gene lost 0 bases, with 11 bases spanning the gap. Germline CDR1 reads LNHDA; CDR2 reads SQIVND (reference sequence). The CDR3 bases are TGTGCCAGTAGCAACTACGCCTCGAACACCGGGGAGCTGTTTTTT. Translating it yields CASSNYASNTGELFF.

The chain has TRBV11-1 and TRBJ2-7, with 8 bases identical to TRBD1. Trimming removed 4 bases from V and 7 bases from J; junction bases left unmatched: 9. The CDR3 sequence is 14 residues long. From germline, CDR1 is SGHAT and CDR2 FQDESV (reference sequence). CDR3 DNA sequence: TGTGCCAGCAGCTCCGACAGGGGCCCGGCAGAGCAGTACTTC. As protein: CASSSDRGPAEQYF.

The sample holds many counts of this clone. The chain links TRBV4-1 to TRBJ2-3; 8 nucleotides align to TRBD1. The CDR3 sequence is 16 residues long. Germline CDR1 is MGHRA and CDR2 is YSYEKL. Trimming at V came to 1 base and at J to 5 bases, leaving 8 bases not matched to a gene. CDR3 sequence (DNA): TGCGCCAGCAGCCAAGGGGACAGGCCCCGCGAAGATACGCAGTATTTT. Translating gives CASSQGDRPREDTQYF.

In this sample, this clone turned up many times. J is TRBJ1-1 and V is TRBV6-1; D is uncertain. The CDR3 contains 12 residues. The germline gives CDR1 MNHNS, CDR2 SASEGT. Trimming shortened V by 5 bases and J by 6 bases, and 10 bases separated the two germline ends. In DNA form, the CDR3 reads TGTGCCAGCAGTCCCGATCGGGCTGAAGCTTTCTTT. Translation: CASSPDRAEAFF.

This clone is medium-sized by share. The chain employs TRBV6-1 and TRBJ1-5, with D unresolved. Between the trimmed V and J ends, which lost 6 bases and 3 bases, there was a span of 6 bases. Germline CDR1 reads MNHNS; CDR2 reads SASEGT. The CDR3 loop spans 12 amino acids. CDR3 in DNA: TGTGCCAGCAGAACAGTCAATCAGCCCCAGCATTTT. Amino acid sequence: CASRTVNQPQHF.

This clone was counted ten times or more. CDR3: CASSMGLAGGEQYF. The CDR3 DNA sequence: TGTGCCAGCAGCATGGGACTAGCCGGGGGCGAGCAGTACTTC. The chain links TRBV7-9 to TRBJ2-7; 9 bases fit TRBD2. Germline trimming cut 5 bases from V and 6 bases from J; bases unmatched to any gene: 8. CDR3 length: 14 amino acids. Looked up from germline, CDR1 is SEHNR and CDR2 is FQNEAQ (reference sequence). Together with reference TRBV7-9 and TRBJ2-7, the CDR3 gives the full variable domain: DTGVSQNPRHKITKRGQNVTFRCDPISEHNRLYWYRQTLGQGPEFLTYFQNEAQLEKSRLLSDRFSAERPKGSFSTLEIQRTEQGDSAMYLCASSMGLAGGEQYFGPGTRLTVT.

This clone was observed a few times. This sequence may be a read error, since a much larger clone differs from it by one base. The CDR3 is CASGTPGTSGSDTQYF. Here the CDR3 DNA reads TGTGCTAGTGGTACTCCCGGGACTAGCGGGAGCGATACGCAGTATTTT. The chain joins TRBV12-5 to TRBJ2-3, with 14 bases identical to TRBD2. This CDR3 has 16 amino acids. J was trimmed by 6 bases and V by 5 bases; bases with no gene match: 7. From germline, CDR1 is LGHNT and CDR2 FRNRAP.

This clone has at least ten counts. V and J are TRBV28 and TRBJ1-1, with 9 positions matching TRBD1. This CDR3 has 18 residues. Germline V gives CDR1 MDHEN, CDR2 SYDVKM. With V trimmed by 2 bases and J by 3 bases, 13 bases remained unmatched. The DNA of the CDR3 is TGTGCCAGCAGTTTAGTACTTGGACAGGGGAGTATAGACACTGAAGCTTTCTTT. It translates to CASSLVLGQGSIDTEAFF.

Many counts were recorded for this clone. The V and J genes are TRBV28 and TRBJ2-7; D gene uncertain. This CDR3 has 12 amino acids. Germline V gives CDR1 MDHEN, CDR2 SYDVKM. The ends were cut back, 2 bases at V and 7 bases at J, with 9 bases in the middle. CDR3 in amino acids: CASSLKVLEQYF. CDR3 DNA sequence: TGTGCCAGCAGTTTAAAGGTCCTGGAGCAGTACTTC.

For the CDR3, the DNA is TGCAGTGCAATCCCGGCAAACACCGGGGAGCTGTTTTTT. Its protein is CSAIPANTGELFF. The rearrangement uses TRBV20-1 and TRBJ2-2; D is unresolved. Germline V gene data show CDR1 as DFQATT and CDR2 as SNEGSKA (reference sequence). V was trimmed by 6 bases and J by 2 bases, leaving 10 bases between them. CDR3 length equals 13 residues.

On this clone itself: The germline gene is not matched at one end of the junction; a read error may be the cause. This chain uses TRBV7-7 with TRBJ1-6, with D maybe TRBD1 (6 bases). CDR3 length: 13 residues. Germline assignment: CDR1 SSHAT and CDR2 FNYEAQ (reference sequence). CDR3 DNA sequence: TGTGCTAGCAGTCAGGGGAACAATCCACCCCCCCACTTT. Its protein is CASSQGNNPPPHF.

This clone has at least ten counts. As DNA, the CDR3 is TGTGCCTGGGACAGGGGATTGGGAGAAAAACTGTTTTTT. Protein: CAWDRGLGEKLFF. The chain is built from TRBV30 and TRBJ1-4; 8 bases fit TRBD1. The CDR3 consists of 13 residues. V lost 5 bases and J lost 8; bases outside the gene matches: 7. CDR1 GTSNPN and CDR2 SVGIG come from the germline V gene (reference sequence).

This clone was picked up a small number of times. A much larger clone sits a single nucleotide away, making a read error possible. The chain recombines TRBV15 with TRBJ1-1; 8 bases align to TRBD1. This CDR3 is built from 15 residues. J was trimmed by 6 bases and V by 5 bases; bases with no gene match: 11. Germline CDR1 LNHNV, CDR2 YYDKDF (reference sequence). CDR3 coding DNA: TGTGCCACCAGCCCTGGGACAGGCGGTTACGCTGAAGCTTTCTTT. Its protein product is CATSPGTGGYAEAFF.

This clone showed up many times. A single base separates this from a much larger clone, so it may be a read error. The chain employs TRBV20-1 and TRBJ2-7; D ambiguous. The CDR3 is made up of 16 amino acids. From germline, CDR1 is DFQATT and CDR2 SNEGSKA (reference sequence). CDR3 nucleotides: TGCGGTGCTAGATCAGAATCAGCCCCTATTTCTATTGGGCAGTACTTC. It encodes CGARSESAPISIGQYF.